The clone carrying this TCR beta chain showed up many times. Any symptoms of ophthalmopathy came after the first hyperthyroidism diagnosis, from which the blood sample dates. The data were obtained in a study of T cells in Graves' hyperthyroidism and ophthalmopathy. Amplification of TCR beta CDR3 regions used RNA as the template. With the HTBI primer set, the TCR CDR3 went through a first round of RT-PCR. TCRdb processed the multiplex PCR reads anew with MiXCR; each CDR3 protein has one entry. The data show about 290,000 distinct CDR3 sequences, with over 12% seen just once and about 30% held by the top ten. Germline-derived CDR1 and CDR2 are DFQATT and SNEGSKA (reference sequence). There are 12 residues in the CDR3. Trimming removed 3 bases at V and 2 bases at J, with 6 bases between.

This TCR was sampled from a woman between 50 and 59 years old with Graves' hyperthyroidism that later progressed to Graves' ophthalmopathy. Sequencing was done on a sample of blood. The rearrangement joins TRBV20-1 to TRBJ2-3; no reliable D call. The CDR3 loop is CSARENTDTQYF. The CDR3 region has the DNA TGCAGTGCTAGGGAAAACACAGATACGCAGTATTTT.